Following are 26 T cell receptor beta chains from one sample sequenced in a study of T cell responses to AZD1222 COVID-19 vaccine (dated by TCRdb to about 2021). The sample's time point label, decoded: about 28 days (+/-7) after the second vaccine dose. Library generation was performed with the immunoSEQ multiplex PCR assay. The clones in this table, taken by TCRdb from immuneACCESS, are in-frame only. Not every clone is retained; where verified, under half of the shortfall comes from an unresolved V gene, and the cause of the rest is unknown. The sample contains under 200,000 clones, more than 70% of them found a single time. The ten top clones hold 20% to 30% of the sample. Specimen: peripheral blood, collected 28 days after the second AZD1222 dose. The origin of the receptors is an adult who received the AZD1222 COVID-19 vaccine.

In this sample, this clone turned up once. The CDR3 DNA reads TGTGCCAGTAGTGCTAGCAGGGGCTCCTACGAGCAGTACTTC. The encoded protein is CASSASRGSYEQYF. The chain has TRBV19 and TRBJ2-7, with D maybe TRBD1 (6 bases). The length of the CDR3 is 14 residues. From germline, CDR1 is LNHDA and CDR2 SQIVND (reference sequence). V was shortened by 5 bases and J by 0 bases, with 11 bases between the two germline ends.

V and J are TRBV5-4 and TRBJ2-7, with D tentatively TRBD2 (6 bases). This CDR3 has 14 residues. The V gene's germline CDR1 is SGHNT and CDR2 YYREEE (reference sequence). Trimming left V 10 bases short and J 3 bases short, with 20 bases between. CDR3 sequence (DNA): TGTGCCGCGAGCTCCGGCGGGGATTTCTACGAGCAGTACTTC. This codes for CAASSGGDFYEQYF.

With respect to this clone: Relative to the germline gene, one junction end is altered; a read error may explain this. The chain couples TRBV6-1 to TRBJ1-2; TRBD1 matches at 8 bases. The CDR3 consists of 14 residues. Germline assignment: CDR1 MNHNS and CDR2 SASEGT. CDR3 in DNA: TGTGCCAGCAGGGAAGGACAGGGTAACTATGGCTACACCTTC. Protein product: CASREGQGNYGYTF.

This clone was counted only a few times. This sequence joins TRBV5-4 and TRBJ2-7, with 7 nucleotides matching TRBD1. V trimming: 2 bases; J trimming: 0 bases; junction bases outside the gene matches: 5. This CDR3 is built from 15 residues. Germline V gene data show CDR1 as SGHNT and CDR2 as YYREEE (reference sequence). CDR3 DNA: TGTGCCAGCAGCTTACGCCGGGACAGCTCCTACGAGCAGTACTTC. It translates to CASSLRRDSSYEQYF.

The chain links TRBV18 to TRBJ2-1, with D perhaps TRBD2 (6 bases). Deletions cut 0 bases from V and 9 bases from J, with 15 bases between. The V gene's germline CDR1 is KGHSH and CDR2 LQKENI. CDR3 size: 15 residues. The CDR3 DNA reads TGTGCCAGCTCACCACCAAGGAGGGATGGGGTTGAGCAGTTCTTC. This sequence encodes CASSPPRRDGVEQFF.

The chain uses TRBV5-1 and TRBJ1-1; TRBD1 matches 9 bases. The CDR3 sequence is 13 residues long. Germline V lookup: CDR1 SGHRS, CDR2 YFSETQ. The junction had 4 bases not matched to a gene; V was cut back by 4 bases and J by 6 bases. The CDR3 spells CASSGTGISEAFF. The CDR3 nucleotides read TGCGCCAGCAGCGGGACAGGGATATCTGAAGCTTTCTTT.

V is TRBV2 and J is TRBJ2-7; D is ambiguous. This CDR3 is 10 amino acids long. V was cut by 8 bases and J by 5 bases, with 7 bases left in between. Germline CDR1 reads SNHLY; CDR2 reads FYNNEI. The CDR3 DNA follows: TGTGCCAGCGCCGACAACGAGCAGTACTTC. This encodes CASADNEQYF.

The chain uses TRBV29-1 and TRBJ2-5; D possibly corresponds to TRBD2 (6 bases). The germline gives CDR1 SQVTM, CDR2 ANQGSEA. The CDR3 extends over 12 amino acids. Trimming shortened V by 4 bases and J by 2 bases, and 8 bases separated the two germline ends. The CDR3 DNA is TGCAGCGTTGGGAGGGTTCAAGAGACCCAGTACTTC. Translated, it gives CSVGRVQETQYF.

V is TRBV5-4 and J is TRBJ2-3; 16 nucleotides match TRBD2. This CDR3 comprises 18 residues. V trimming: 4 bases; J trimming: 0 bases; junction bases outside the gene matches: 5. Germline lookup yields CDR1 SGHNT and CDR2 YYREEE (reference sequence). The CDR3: CASSGGLAGGLSTDTQYF. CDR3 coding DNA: TGTGCCAGCAGCGGGGGACTAGCGGGAGGGTTAAGCACAGATACGCAGTATTTT.

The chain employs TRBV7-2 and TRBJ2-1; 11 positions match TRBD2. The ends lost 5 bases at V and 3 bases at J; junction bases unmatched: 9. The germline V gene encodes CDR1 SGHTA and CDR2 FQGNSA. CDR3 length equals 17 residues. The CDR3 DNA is TGTGCCAGCAGCCCCATTTCAACTAGCGGGGGCTACAATGAGCAGTTCTTC. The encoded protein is CASSPISTSGGYNEQFF.

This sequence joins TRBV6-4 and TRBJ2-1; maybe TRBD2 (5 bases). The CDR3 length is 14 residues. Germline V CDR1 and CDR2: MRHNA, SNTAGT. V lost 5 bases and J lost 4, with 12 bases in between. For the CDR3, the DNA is TGTGCCAGCAGTCTACGGGATGGGTACAATGAGCAGTTCTTC. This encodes CASSLRDGYNEQFF.

CDR3 amino acids: CASSHPGQVVWQYF. The CDR3 nucleotides read TGTGCCAGCAGCCATCCGGGACAGGTGGTGTGGCAGTACTTC. This sequence joins TRBV3-1 (or the pseudogene TRBV3-2) and TRBJ2-7; 8 positions agree with TRBD1. The ends lost 3 bases at V and 9 bases at J; junction bases unmatched: 10. The CDR3 length is 14 residues. Per germline, CDR1 LGHDT and CDR2 YNNKEL (reference sequence).

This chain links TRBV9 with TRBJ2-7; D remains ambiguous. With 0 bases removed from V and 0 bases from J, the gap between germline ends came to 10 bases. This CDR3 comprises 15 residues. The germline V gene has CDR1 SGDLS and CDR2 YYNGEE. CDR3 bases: TGTGCCAGCAGCGTAGGAGTCTCGAGCTCCTACGAGCAGTACTTC. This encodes CASSVGVSSSYEQYF.

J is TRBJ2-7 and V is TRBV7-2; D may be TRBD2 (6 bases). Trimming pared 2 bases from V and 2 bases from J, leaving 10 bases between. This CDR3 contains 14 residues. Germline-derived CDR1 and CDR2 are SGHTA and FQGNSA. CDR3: CASSLIRGTYEQYF. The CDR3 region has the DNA TGTGCCAGCAGCTTAATCCGGGGGACCTACGAGCAGTACTTC.

In DNA form, the CDR3 reads TGTGCCAGCAGCGTAGGGGGCAGGGGCGAGCAGTTCTTC. It encodes CASSVGGRGEQFF. The V gene is TRBV9, the J gene TRBJ2-1; tentative D call: TRBD1 (6 bases). The CDR3 totals 13 residues. Germline CDR1 and CDR2: SGDLS and YYNGEE. V dropped 0 bases and J dropped 10 bases, with 11 bases sitting between them. The full variable domain, with the rest looked up from reference TRBV9 and TRBJ2-1, is DSGVTQTPKHLITATGQRVTLRCSPRSGDLSVYWYQQSLDQGLQFLIQYYNGEERAKGNILERFSAQQFPDLHSELNLSSLELGDSALYFCASSVGGRGEQFFGPGTRLTVL.

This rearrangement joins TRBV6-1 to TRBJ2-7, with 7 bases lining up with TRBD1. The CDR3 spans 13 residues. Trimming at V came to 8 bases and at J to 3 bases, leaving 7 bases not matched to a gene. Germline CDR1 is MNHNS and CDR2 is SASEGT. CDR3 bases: TGTGCCAGCGGACGGGACAGAGACTACGAGCAGTACTTC. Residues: CASGRDRDYEQYF.

In nucleotides, the CDR3 is TGTGCCAGCACCGCGACAGGACAGAACACTGAAGCTTTCTTT. Amino acid sequence: CASTATGQNTEAFF. The V gene is TRBV6-5, the J gene TRBJ1-1; the D gene is possibly TRBD1 (6 bases). V dropped 7 bases and J dropped 1 base, with 13 bases sitting between them. The CDR3 has 14 amino acids. Germline CDR1 and CDR2: MNHEY and SVGAGI.

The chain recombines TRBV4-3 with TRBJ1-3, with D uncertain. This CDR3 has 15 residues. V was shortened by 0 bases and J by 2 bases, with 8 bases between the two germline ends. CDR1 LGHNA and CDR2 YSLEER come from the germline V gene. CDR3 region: CASSQDKGAGNTIYF. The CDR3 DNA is TGCGCCAGCAGCCAAGATAAGGGCGCTGGAAACACCATATATTTT.

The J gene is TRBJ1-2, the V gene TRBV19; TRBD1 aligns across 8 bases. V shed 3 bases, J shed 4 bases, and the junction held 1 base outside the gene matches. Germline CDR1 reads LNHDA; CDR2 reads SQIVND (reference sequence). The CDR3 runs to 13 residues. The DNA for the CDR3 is TGTGCCAGTAGTATCAGGGGGCCCTATGGCTACACCTTC. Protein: CASSIRGPYGYTF. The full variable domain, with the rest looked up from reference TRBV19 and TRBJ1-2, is DGGITQSPKYLFRKEGQNVTLSCEQNLNHDAMYWYRQDPGQGLRLIYYSQIVNDFQKGDIAEGYSVSREKKESFPLTVTSAQKNPTAFYLCASSIRGPYGYTFGSGTRLTVV.

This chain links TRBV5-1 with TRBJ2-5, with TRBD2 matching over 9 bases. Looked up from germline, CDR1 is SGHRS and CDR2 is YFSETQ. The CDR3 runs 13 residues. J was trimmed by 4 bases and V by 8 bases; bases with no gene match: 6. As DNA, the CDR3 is TGCGCCAGTTCTCTAGCGGGATTAGAGACCCAGTACTTC. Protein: CASSLAGLETQYF.

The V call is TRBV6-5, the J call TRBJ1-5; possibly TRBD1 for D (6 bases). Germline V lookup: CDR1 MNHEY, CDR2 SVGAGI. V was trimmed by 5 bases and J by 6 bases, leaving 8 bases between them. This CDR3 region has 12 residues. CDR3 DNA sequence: TGTGCCAGCAGTAAGGGGGGTCAGCCCCAGCATTTT. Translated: CASSKGGQPQHF.

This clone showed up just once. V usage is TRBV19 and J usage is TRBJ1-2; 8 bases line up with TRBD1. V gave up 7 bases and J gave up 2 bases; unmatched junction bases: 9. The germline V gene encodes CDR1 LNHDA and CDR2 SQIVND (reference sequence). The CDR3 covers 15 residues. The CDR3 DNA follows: TGTGCCAGTAACCCGACAGGGGCGAGCAACTATGGCTACACCTTC. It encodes CASNPTGASNYGYTF.

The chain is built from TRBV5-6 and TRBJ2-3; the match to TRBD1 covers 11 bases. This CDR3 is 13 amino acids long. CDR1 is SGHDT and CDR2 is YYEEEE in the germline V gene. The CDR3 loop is CATTGQGVDTQYF. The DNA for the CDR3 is TGTGCAACCACGGGACAGGGGGTGGATACGCAGTATTTT.

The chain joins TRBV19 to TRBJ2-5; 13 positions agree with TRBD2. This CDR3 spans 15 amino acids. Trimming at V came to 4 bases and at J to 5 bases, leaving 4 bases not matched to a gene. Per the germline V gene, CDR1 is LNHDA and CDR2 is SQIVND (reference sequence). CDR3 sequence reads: CASSRGLAGVETQYF. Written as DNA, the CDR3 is TGTGCCAGTAGTAGAGGACTAGCGGGAGTTGAGACCCAGTACTTC.

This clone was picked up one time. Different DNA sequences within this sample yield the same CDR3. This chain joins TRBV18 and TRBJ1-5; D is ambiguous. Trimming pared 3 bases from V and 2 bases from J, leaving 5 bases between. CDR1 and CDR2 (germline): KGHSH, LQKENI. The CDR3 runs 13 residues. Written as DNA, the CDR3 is TGTGCCAGCTCACCGGGAGGCAATCAGCCCCAGCATTTT. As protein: CASSPGGNQPQHF.

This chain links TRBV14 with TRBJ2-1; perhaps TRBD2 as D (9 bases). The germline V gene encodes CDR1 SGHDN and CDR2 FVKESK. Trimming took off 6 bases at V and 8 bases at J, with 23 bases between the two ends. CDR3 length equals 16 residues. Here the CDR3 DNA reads TGTGCCAGCAGGACAGGGGCGGCGCGGGAGGGACATGAGCAGTTCTTC. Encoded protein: CASRTGAAREGHEQFF.